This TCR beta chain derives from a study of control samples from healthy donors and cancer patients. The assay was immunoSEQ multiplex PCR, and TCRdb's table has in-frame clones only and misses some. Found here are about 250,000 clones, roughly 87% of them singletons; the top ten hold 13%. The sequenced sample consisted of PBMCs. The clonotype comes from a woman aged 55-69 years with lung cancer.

CDR3 sequence: CASSLGGGSKQAFF. The CDR3 DNA follows: TGTGCCAGCAGCTTAGGTGGGGGGAGTAAGCAGGCTTTCTTT. The V gene is TRBV7-9, the J gene TRBJ1-1; a weak D match, TRBD1 (5 bases). V lost 1 base, J lost 11 bases, and 17 bases lay in between. Germline V gene data show CDR1 as SEHNR and CDR2 as FQNEAQ (reference sequence). The CDR3 length is 14 residues.